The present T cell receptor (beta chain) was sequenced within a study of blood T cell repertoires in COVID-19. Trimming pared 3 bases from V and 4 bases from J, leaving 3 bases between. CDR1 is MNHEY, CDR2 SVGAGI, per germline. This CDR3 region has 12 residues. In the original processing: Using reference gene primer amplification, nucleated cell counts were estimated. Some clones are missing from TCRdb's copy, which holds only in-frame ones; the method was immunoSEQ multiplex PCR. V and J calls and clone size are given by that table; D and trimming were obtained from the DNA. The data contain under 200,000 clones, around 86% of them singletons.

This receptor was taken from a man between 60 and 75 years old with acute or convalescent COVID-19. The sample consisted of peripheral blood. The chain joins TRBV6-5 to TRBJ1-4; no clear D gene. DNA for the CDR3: TGTGCCAGCAGTTATATTAATGAAAAACTGTTTTTT. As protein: CASSYINEKLFF.